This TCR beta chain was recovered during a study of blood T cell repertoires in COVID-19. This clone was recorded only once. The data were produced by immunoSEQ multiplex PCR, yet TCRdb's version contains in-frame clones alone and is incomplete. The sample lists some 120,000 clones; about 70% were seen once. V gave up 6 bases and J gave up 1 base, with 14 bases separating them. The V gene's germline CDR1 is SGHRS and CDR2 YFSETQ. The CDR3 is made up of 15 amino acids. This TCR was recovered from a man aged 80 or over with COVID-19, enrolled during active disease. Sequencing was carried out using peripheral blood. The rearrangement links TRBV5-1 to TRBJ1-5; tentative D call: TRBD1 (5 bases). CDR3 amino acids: CASNQTGLSNQPQHF. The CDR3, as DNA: TGCGCCAGCAATCAAACGGGACTAAGCAATCAGCCCCAGCATTTT.